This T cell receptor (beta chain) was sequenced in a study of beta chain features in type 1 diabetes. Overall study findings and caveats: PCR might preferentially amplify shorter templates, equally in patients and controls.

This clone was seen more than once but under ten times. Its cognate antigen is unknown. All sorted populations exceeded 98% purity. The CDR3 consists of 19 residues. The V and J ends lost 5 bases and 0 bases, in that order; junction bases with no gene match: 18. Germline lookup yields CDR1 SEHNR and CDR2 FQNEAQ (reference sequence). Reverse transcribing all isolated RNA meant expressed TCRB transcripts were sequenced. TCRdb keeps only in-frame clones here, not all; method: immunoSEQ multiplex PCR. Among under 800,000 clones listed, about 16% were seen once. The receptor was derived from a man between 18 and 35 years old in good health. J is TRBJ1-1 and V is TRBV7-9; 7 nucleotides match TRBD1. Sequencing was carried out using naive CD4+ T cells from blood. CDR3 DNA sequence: TGTGCCAGCAGCCGCCCTGGGGGCAGGGGGGTACGGGTGAACACTGAAGCTTTCTTT. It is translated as CASSRPGGRGVRVNTEAFF.